A selection of T cell receptor beta chains follows, all from one sample in a study of blood T cell repertoires in COVID-19. TCRdb's copy holds only in-frame clones and misses some; the assay was immunoSEQ multiplex PCR. The data show some 140,000 clones, 80% to 90% seen once. Sequences were obtained from peripheral blood. These receptors were collected from a man in his fifties with active COVID-19. The CDR3 runs from the conserved cysteine through the conserved F or W. A D gene is named only where the DNA matches it firmly. The size entry is marked missing in some rows and otherwise reads once, few, many or a size class.

TRBJ1-2 TRBD1 NA TRBV10-3 CAISESQGGLNGYTF TGTGCCATCAGTGAGTCTCAGGGGGGACTTAATGGCTACACCTTC
TRBJ2-5 NA few TRBV5-1 CASSPGTGQETQYF TGCGCCAGCAGCCCTGGCACGGGGCAAGAGACCCAGTACTTC
TRBJ1-1 NA NA TRBV7-8 CASSQPQRTEAFF TGTGCCAGCAGCCAGCCCCAGCGAACTGAAGCTTTCTTT
TRBJ2-7 TRBD2 NA TRBV27 CASSLLAGDEQYF TGTGCCAGCAGTTTACTAGCGGGCGACGAGCAGTACTTC
TRBJ2-1 TRBD2 NA TRBV14 CASSQLLAGAQFF TGTGCCAGCAGCCAGTTACTAGCGGGGGCCCAGTTCTTC
TRBJ1-5 NA NA TRBV18 CASSSLEGSHQPQHF TGTGCCAGCTCCTCCTTGGAGGGATCCCATCAGCCCCAGCATTTT
TRBJ2-7 NA NA TRBV4-1 CASSPSLIRDSSYEQYF TGCGCCAGCAGCCCCAGCCTGATCCGGGACTCCTCCTACGAGCAGTACTTC
TRBJ2-7 TRBD1 NA TRBV5-1 CASSSQPGQGSYEQYF TGCGCCAGCAGCTCGCAACCGGGACAGGGCTCCTACGAGCAGTACTTC
TRBJ1-1 NA NA TRBV28 CASRPTGLNTEAFF TGTGCCAGCAGGCCTACAGGTCTGAACACTGAAGCTTTCTTT
TRBJ1-2 NA once TRBV5-8 CASSREYGYTF TGTGCCAGCAGCCGGGAATATGGCTACACCTTC
TRBJ1-2 NA NA TRBV7-8 CASSLVSKGDYGYTF TGTGCCAGCAGCTTAGTATCTAAGGGAGACTATGGCTACACCTTC
TRBJ1-2 NA NA TRBV3-1/TRBV3-2 CASSQGRPDYTF TGTGCCAGCAGCCAAGGCAGGCCAGACTACACCTTC
TRBJ2-5 NA NA TRBV2 CASSWTPGETQYF TGTGCCAGCAGTTGGACACCCGGGGAGACCCAGTACTTC
TRBJ1-2 NA once TRBV6-2/TRBV6-3 CASSPGGLGRGYTF TGTGCCAGCAGTCCCGGTGGACTCGGTCGGGGCTACACCTTC